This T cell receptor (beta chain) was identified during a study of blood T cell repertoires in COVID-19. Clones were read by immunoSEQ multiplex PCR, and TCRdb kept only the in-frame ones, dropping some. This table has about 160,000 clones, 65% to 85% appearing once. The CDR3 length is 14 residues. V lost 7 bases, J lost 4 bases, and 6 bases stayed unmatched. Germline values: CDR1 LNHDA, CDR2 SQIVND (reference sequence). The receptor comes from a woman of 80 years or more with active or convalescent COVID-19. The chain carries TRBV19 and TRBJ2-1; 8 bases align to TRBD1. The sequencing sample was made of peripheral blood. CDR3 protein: CASTGTGSYNEQFF. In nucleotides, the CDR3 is TGTGCCAGTACCGGGACAGGTTCGTACAATGAGCAGTTCTTC.